Listed below are T cell receptor beta chains from one sample, sequenced in a study of cytomegalovirus exposure and HLA in healthy donors. Produced via immunoSEQ multiplex PCR; TCRdb's table is partial and in-frame only. Of 93,000 or so clones in the sample, over 70% were seen once. Sequences were obtained from PBMCs. The receptors were gathered from a middle-aged man in good health and CMV-seropositive. Both conserved end residues are part of each CDR3. A D gene is named only where the DNA matches it firmly. Part of the rows lack a size; the others show once, few, many or a class for expanded clones.

j_call,clone_size,d_call,v_call,cdr3_nt,cdr3_aa
TRBJ2-5,-,TRBD2,TRBV9,TGTGCCAGCAGCCCCCAAGCGGGAGGGTTGGGGACCCAGTACTTC,CASSPQAGGLGTQYF
TRBJ2-3,-,-,TRBV7-9,TGTCGGGGAGAAGATACGCAGTATTTT,CRGEDTQYF
TRBJ2-1,-,TRBD1,TRBV28,TGTGCCAGCAGTGGGACAGTCTCCTACAATGAGCAGTTCTTC,CASSGTVSYNEQFF
TRBJ2-1,-,-,TRBV10-2,TGCGCCAGCAGTGAGTCTTTGCAGGCGTCCTACAATGAGCAGTTCTTC,CASSESLQASYNEQFF
TRBJ1-1,-,-,TRBV4-1,TGCGCCAGCAGCCAAGAAGGGCGGGGTAGAAGGACTGAAGCTTTCTTT,CASSQEGRGRRTEAFF
TRBJ1-3,-,-,TRBV13,TGTGCCAGCAGCTTAGTGATGGGTCAGGGTGGAAACACCATATATTTT,CASSLVMGQGGNTIYF
TRBJ2-1,-,TRBD2,TRBV28,TGTGCCAGCAGTATAGCGGGAGGGCCTTACAATGAGCAGTTCTTC,CASSIAGGPYNEQFF
TRBJ2-1,few,TRBD1,TRBV10-3,TGTGCCATCAGTCAGGACAGGGTGGTAAATGAGCAGTTCTTC,CAISQDRVVNEQFF
TRBJ2-7,-,-,TRBV5-6,TGTGCCAGCAGCTTGGAAGGGGAGGAGTACTTC,CASSLEGEEYF
TRBJ2-5,-,TRBD1,TRBV28,TGTGCCAGCAGTTTAGGGACAGGGGGGGCCATCGAGACCCAGTACTTC,CASSLGTGGAIETQYF
TRBJ2-1,-,TRBD2,TRBV30,TGTGCCTGGAGCTGGACTAGCGGACCTCCTACGTTCTTC,CAWSWTSGPPTFF
TRBJ1-3,-,-,TRBV30,TGTGCCTGGAGCCGAGACAGGAGCTCTGGAAACACCATATATTTT,CAWSRDRSSGNTIYF
TRBJ2-3,once,TRBD1,TRBV7-9,TGTTCCAGCAGCCGGGACAGGGACTCAGATACGCAGTATTTT,CSSSRDRDSDTQYF
TRBJ2-7,-,TRBD2,TRBV27,TGTGCCAGCAGTCCCATCGGGGGGGTCCACGAGCAGTACTTC,CASSPIGGVHEQYF
TRBJ2-7,-,TRBD1,TRBV6-5,TGTGCCAGCAGGACAGGGATGGTCGAGCAGTACTTC,CASRTGMVEQYF
TRBJ2-1,-,-,TRBV6-1,TGTGCCAGCAGAAGGGGGAGTGACGGCAATGAGCAGTTCTTC,CASRRGSDGNEQFF
TRBJ2-1,-,TRBD1,TRBV10-3,TGTGCCACCCGAGACAGGGGTGATGAGCAGTTCTTC,CATRDRGDEQFF
TRBJ2-3,-,TRBD2,TRBV19,TGTGCCAGTAGTTGGGCGGGAGGAACTAGCACAGATACGCAGTATTTT,CASSWAGGTSTDTQYF
TRBJ2-5,-,-,TRBV6-5,TGTGCCAGCAGCCCTTATGGGACTGGCGAGACCCAGTACTTC,CASSPYGTGETQYF
TRBJ2-2,-,-,TRBV7-2,TGTGCCAGCAGCTCTAGCCGGGAGCACACCGGGGAGCTGTTTTTT,CASSSSREHTGELFF
TRBJ2-5,few,TRBD2,TRBV5-1,TGCGCCAGCAGCCCGCTGGGGGGGGAGACCCAGTACTTC,CASSPLGGETQYF
TRBJ2-7,-,TRBD2,TRBV6-1,TGTGCCAGCAGTGAAGCGGCCGGGGGGGGCTACGAGCAGTACTTC,CASSEAAGGGYEQYF
TRBJ2-6,-,-,TRBV27,TGTGCCAGCAGTCCCCATCTCGGGTCTGGGGCCAACGTCCTGACTTTC,CASSPHLGSGANVLTF
TRBJ2-3,-,TRBD2,TRBV28,TGTGCCAGTACTAGCGCAGATACGCAGTATTTT,CASTSADTQYF
TRBJ2-1,-,TRBD2,TRBV6-5,TGTGCCAGCAACCTAGCGGCATCTCGGGGTGAGCAGTTCTTC,CASNLAASRGEQFF
TRBJ1-1,-,TRBD1,TRBV5-1,TGCGCCAGCAGCTTAAACGGACAGGGGATGAACACTGAAGCTTTCTTT,CASSLNGQGMNTEAFF
TRBJ1-4,-,TRBD1,TRBV4-1,TGCGCCAGCAGCCACGGGGGGACAGGGGGCGCGAGTGAAAAACTGTTTTTT,CASSHGGTGGASEKLFF